This entry lists 12 T cell receptor beta chains sequenced from one sample in a study of OX40 agonist ivuxolimab in advanced cancers. Library prep was done by the immunoSEQ multiplex PCR assay. In its TCRdb copy, this immuneACCESS table keeps in-frame sequences only and misses some clones. Where compared with another copy, unresolved V genes explain less than half of these, and the others have no known cause. The sample data list approximately 100,000 clones, and over 85% of these were observed just once. The ten largest clones take up roughly 0.79% of the sample. The source material was CD4+ or CD8+ T cells sorted from blood, sampled in a trial of the OX40 agonist ivuxolimab. All receptors come from an adult with an advanced solid tumor such as melanoma, head and neck, liver or kidney cancer.

The chain carries TRBV6-5 and TRBJ2-7; possible D gene TRBD1, 5 bases. With 2 bases removed from V and 8 bases from J, the gap between germline ends came to 13 bases. In germline, CDR1 is MNHEY, CDR2 SVGAGI. The CDR3 has 13 residues. The CDR3 region is CASSYTQEFQQYF. CDR3 DNA sequence: TGTGCCAGCAGTTACACACAGGAATTTCAGCAGTACTTC.

V usage is TRBV4-1 and J usage is TRBJ1-5; D not resolved. Germline V gene data show CDR1 as MGHRA and CDR2 as YSYEKL. This CDR3 is 14 amino acids long. Deletions cut 1 base from V and 2 bases from J, with 6 bases between. For the CDR3, the DNA is TGCGCCAGCAGCCAAGGGAATGGCAATCAGCCCCAGCATTTT. Translated, it gives CASSQGNGNQPQHF.

J is TRBJ2-4 and V is TRBV6-6; 7 nucleotides agree with TRBD1. CDR1 MNHNY and CDR2 SVGAGI come from the germline V gene (reference sequence). CDR3 length: 12 amino acids. Trimming at V came to 6 bases and at J to 9 bases, leaving 5 bases not matched to a gene. The CDR3 region has the DNA TGTGCCAGCAGCCAGGGGGTAGGCATTCAGTACTTC. Amino acids: CASSQGVGIQYF.

CDR3 protein: CAWNQRGQKEAFF. The CDR3 DNA follows: TGTGCCTGGAATCAAAGAGGACAGAAGGAAGCTTTCTTT. The genes are TRBV30 and TRBJ1-1; tentative D call: TRBD1 (6 bases). This CDR3 contains 13 residues. The V end lost 4 bases, the J end lost 8 bases, and 17 bases lay between the germline ends. CDR1 is GTSNPN, CDR2 SVGIG, per germline (reference sequence).

This chain joins TRBV10-3 and TRBJ2-2; D is possibly TRBD1 (6 bases). The germline gives CDR1 ENHRY, CDR2 SYGVKD. The CDR3 has 14 amino acids. The V end lost 11 bases, the J end lost 6 bases, and 19 bases lay between the germline ends. The CDR3 loop reads CAVTRGQGSGELFF. CDR3 sequence (DNA): TGTGCCGTAACGCGCGGGCAGGGGTCCGGGGAGCTGTTTTTT.

This clone occurred a few times. The CDR3 here is CASSPGDRDNQPQHF. The CDR3 DNA sequence: TGCGCCAGCAGCCCTGGGGACAGGGATAATCAGCCCCAGCATTTT. The gene calls are TRBV4-1 and TRBJ1-5, with TRBD1 matching 9 bases. V lost 4 bases and J lost 4; bases outside the gene matches: 5. This CDR3 comprises 15 residues. Germline CDR1 reads MGHRA; CDR2 reads YSYEKL.

The chain has TRBV7-9 and TRBJ1-1; no firm D call. This CDR3 has 14 residues. CDR1 and CDR2 from the germline V gene are SEHNR and FQNEAQ (reference sequence). V lost 5 bases and J 3 bases, leaving 13 bases between the germline ends. This CDR3 reads CASSPGRLHTEAFF. The DNA of the CDR3 is TGTGCCAGCAGCCCAGGACGTCTCCACACTGAAGCTTTCTTT.

This clone was seen once. This chain joins TRBV14 and TRBJ2-6; perhaps TRBD2 as D (6 bases). Trimming pared 5 bases from V and 4 bases from J, leaving 15 bases between. The CDR3 is 16 amino acids. Germline V gives CDR1 SGHDN, CDR2 FVKESK. The CDR3 reads CASSSLGGVGANVLTF. Here the CDR3 DNA reads TGTGCCAGCAGCTCCCTCGGAGGGGTCGGGGCCAACGTCCTGACTTTC.

The chain joins TRBV6-5 to TRBJ2-7; D uncertain. The CDR3 length is 11 residues. The germline gives CDR1 MNHEY, CDR2 SVGAGI. V was trimmed by 2 bases and J by 5 bases, leaving 4 bases between them. CDR3 loop: CASSYVDEQYF. In DNA, the CDR3 is TGTGCCAGCAGTTACGTCGACGAGCAGTACTTC.

This rearrangement joins TRBV9 to TRBJ2-3; no reliable D call. Germline V gene sequence: CDR1 SGDLS, CDR2 YYNGEE. Trimming cost V 4 bases and J 1 base, with 7 bases left between them. The CDR3 has 13 residues. The chain's CDR3 is CASSLLGTDTQYF. CDR3 bases: TGTGCCAGCAGCCTACTGGGCACAGATACGCAGTATTTT. The full variable domain, in which reference TRBV9 and TRBJ2-3 provide the parts outside the CDR3, is DSGVTQTPKHLITATGQRVTLRCSPRSGDLSVYWYQQSLDQGLQFLIQYYNGEERAKGNILERFSAQQFPDLHSELNLSSLELGDSALYFCASSLLGTDTQYFGPGTRLTVL.

The chain combines TRBV7-2 with TRBJ1-5; 7 positions match TRBD1. The junction had 7 bases not matched to a gene; V was cut back by 5 bases and J by 6 bases. The CDR3 has 14 amino acids. CDR1 is SGHTA, CDR2 FQGNSA, per germline. CDR3 coding DNA: TGTGCCAGCAGCAGCGGACAGGCTGGTCAGCCCCAGCATTTT. Translating it yields CASSSGQAGQPQHF.

The rearrangement joins TRBV5-1 to TRBJ2-1, with 13 bases that match TRBD2. V dropped 2 bases and J dropped 0; count of bases not matched to a gene: 5. Germline V CDR1 and CDR2: SGHRS, YFSETQ. This CDR3 is 18 amino acids long. As DNA, the CDR3 is TGCGCCAGCAGCTTAGGACTAGCGGGGGCTCGCTCCTACAATGAGCAGTTCTTC. It translates to CASSLGLAGARSYNEQFF.